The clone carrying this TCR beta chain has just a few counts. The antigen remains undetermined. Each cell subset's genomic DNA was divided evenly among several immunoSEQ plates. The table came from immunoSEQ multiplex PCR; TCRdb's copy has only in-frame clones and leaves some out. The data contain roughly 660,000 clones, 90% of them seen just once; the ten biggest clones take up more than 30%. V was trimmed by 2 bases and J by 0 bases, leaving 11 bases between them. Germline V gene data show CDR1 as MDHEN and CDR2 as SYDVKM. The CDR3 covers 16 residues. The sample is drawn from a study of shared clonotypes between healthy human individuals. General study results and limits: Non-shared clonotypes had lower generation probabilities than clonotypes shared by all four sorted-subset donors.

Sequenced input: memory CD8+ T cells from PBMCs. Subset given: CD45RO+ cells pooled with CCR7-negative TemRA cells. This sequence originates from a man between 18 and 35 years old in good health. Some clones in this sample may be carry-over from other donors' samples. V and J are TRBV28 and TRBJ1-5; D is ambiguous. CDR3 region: CASSLSWAGSNQPQHF. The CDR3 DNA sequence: TGTGCCAGCAGTTTAAGCTGGGCAGGTAGCAATCAGCCCCAGCATTTT. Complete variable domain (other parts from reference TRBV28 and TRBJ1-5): DVKVTQSSRYLVKRTGEKVFLECVQDMDHENMFWYRQDPGLGLRLIYFSYDVKMKEKGDIPEGYSVSREKKERFSLILESASTNQTSMYLCASSLSWAGSNQPQHFGDGTRLSIL.